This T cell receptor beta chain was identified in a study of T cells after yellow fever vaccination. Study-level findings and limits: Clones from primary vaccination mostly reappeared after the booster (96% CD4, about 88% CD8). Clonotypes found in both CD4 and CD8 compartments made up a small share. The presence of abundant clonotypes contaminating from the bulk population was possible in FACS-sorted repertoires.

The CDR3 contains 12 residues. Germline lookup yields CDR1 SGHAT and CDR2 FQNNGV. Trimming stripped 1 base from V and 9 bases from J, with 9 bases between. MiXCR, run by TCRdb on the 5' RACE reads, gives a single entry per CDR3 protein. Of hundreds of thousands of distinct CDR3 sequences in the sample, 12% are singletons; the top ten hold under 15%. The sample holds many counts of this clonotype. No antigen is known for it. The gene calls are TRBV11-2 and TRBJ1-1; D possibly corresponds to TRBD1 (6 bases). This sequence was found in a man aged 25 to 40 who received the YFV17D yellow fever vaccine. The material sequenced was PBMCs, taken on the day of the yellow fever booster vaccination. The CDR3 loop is CASSLGQGQAFF. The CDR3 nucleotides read TGTGCCAGCAGCTTAGGGCAGGGGCAAGCTTTCTTT.